This entry is about one T cell receptor (beta chain). Study processing details: Amplification with reference gene primers provided the estimates of nucleated cell counts. The method was immunoSEQ multiplex PCR; TCRdb's version includes in-frame clones alone and lacks a portion of them. Clone size and V and J calls were adopted from that table, with D and trimming inferred from the DNA. The profile shows about 65,000 clones, approximately 80% of them singletons. Trimming removed 4 bases at V and 10 bases at J, with 17 bases between. The CDR3 is 14 amino acids. CDR1 and CDR2 (germline): SEHNR, FQNEAQ (reference sequence). The entry originates in a study of blood T cell repertoires in COVID-19. Study background: Spain, Italy and the United States supplied samples that represented acute and convalescent COVID-19. Sources were T cells, B-cell-depleted T cells, or PBMCs; the material itself was cDNA or gDNA.

This receptor was identified in a man at least 80 years old with acute or convalescent COVID-19. Sequencing was done on a sample of peripheral blood. The chain uses TRBV7-9 and TRBJ1-5; D gene ambiguous. CDR3 sequence reads: CASSSERIDRPQHF. The CDR3 DNA follows: TGTGCCAGCAGCTCGGAGCGAATTGATCGACCCCAGCATTTT. Full variable domain (missing parts from reference TRBV7-9 and TRBJ1-5): DTGVSQNPRHKITKRGQNVTFRCDPISEHNRLYWYRQTLGQGPEFLTYFQNEAQLEKSRLLSDRFSAERPKGSFSTLEIQRTEQGDSAMYLCASSSERIDRPQHFGDGTRLSIL.